The T cell receptor (beta chain) described here comes from a study of T cells in Graves' hyperthyroidism and ophthalmopathy. This clonotype turned up a few times. Germline trimming cut 6 bases from V and 3 bases from J; bases unmatched to any gene: 21. Germline V gene lookup returns CDR1 LNHDA and CDR2 SQIVND (reference sequence). There are 19 residues in the CDR3. Researchers amplified the TCR beta CDR3 regions from RNA transcripts. The study used the HTBI primer set for a first-round RT-PCR of the TCR CDR3. TCRdb re-derived calls from the multiplex PCR reads in MiXCR, one entry per CDR3 protein. The table has 500,000 to 650,000 distinct CDR3 sequences, roughly 15% seen once.

Material: blood. This rearrangement joins TRBV19 to TRBJ1-2, with 8 bases identical to TRBD1. This TCR was sampled from a woman aged 45 to 65 with Graves' ophthalmopathy. CDR3 protein: CASSKRYTRGRTGHYGYTF. CDR3 bases: TGTGCCAGTAGCAAGCGATACACCCGAGGGCGGACAGGGCACTATGGCTACACCTTC.